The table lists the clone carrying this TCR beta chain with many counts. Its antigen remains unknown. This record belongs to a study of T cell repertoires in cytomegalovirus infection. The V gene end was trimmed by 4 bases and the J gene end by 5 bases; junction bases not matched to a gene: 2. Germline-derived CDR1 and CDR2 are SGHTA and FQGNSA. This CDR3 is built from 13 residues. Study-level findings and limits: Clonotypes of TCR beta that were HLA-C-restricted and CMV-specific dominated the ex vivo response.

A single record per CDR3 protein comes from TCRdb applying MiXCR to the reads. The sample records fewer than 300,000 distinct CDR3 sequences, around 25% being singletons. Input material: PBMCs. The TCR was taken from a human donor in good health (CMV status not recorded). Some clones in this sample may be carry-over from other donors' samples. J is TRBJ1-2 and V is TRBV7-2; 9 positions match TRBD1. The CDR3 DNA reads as TGTGCCAGCAGCTCGGGACAGGGATATGGCTACACCTTC. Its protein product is CASSSGQGYGYTF. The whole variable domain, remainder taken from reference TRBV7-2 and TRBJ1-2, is GAGVSQSPSNKVTEKGKDVELRCDPISGHTALYWYRQSLGQGLEFLIYFQGNSAPDKSGLPSDRFSAERTGGSVSTLTIQRTQQEDSAVYLCASSSGQGYGYTFGSGTRLTVV.